This T cell receptor (beta chain) was recorded in a study of beta chain features in type 1 diabetes. On the study more broadly: Age and gender were similar between patients and healthy donors, as were cell yields. General study results and limits: Any PCR bias toward short templates would affect both groups alike. All four CD4+ subsets from Type 1 diabetes patients carried moderately but significantly shorter TCRB CDR3s.

Germline CDR1 MNHEY, CDR2 SVGAGI. The CDR3 contains 12 residues. V lost 7 bases and J 5 bases, leaving 11 bases between the germline ends. Since all of the isolated RNA was reverse transcribed, expressed TCRB transcripts were what got sequenced. Produced via immunoSEQ multiplex PCR; TCRdb's table is partial and in-frame only. The sample lists about 700,000 clones, 10% to 15% occurring once. This clone was seen more than once but under ten times. The antigen is unknown. The chain couples TRBV6-5 to TRBJ2-5; D uncertain. The sequenced sample consisted of naive CD4+ T cells from blood. This clonotype was obtained from a man aged 18 to 29 with type 1 diabetes. The CDR3 DNA reads TGTGCCAGCACCACAGTGGGCGAGACCCAGTACTTC. This translates into CASTTVGETQYF.